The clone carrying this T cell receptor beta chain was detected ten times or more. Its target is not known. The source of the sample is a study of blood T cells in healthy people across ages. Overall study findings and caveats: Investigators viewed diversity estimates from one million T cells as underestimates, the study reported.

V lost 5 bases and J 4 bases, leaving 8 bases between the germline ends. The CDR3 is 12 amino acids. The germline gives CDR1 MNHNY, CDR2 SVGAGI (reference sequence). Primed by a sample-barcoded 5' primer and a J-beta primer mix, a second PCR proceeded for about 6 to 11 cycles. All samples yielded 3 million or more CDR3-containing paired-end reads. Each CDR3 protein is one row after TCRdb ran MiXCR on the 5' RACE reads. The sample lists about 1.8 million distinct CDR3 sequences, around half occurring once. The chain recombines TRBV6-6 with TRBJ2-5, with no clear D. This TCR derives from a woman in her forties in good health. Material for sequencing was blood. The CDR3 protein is CASSPIRETQYF. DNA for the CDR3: TGTGCCAGCAGTCCCATTAGAGAGACCCAGTACTTC.